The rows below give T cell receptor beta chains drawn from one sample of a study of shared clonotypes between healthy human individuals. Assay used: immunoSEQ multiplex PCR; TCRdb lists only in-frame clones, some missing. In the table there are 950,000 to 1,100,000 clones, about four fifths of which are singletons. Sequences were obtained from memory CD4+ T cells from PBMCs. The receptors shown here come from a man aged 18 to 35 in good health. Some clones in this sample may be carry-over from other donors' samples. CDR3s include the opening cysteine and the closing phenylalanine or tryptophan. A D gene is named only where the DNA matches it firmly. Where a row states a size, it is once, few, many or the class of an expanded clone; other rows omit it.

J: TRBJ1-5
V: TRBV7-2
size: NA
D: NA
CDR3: CASSPDSNQPQHF
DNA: TGTGCCAGCAGCCCAGACAGTAATCAGCCCCAGCATTTT

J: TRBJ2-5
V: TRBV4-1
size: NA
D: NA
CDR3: CASSQDPNNQETQYF
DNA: TGCGCCAGCAGCCAAGACCCCAACAACCAAGAGACCCAGTACTTC

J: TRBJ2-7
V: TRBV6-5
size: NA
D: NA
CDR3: CASQGPYEQYF
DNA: TGTGCCAGCCAAGGGCCCTACGAGCAGTACTTC

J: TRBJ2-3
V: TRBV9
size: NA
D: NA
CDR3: CASSVRALSTDTQYF
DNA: TGTGCCAGCAGCGTAAGAGCGCTTAGCACAGATACGCAGTATTTT

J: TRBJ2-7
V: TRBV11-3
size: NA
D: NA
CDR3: CASSLSAGHYEQYF
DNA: TGTGCCAGCAGCTTATCGGCAGGGCACTACGAGCAGTACTTC

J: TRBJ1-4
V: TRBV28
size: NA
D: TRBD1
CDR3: CASGQGSANEKLFF
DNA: TGTGCCAGCGGACAGGGGTCAGCTAATGAAAAACTGTTTTTT

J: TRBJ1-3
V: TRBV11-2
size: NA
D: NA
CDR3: CASSFSGDGNTIYF
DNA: TGTGCCAGCAGCTTTTCTGGAGATGGAAACACCATATATTTT

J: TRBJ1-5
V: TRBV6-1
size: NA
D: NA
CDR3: CASRGGGSNQPQHF
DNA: TGTGCCAGCAGGGGGGGAGGGAGCAATCAGCCCCAGCATTTT

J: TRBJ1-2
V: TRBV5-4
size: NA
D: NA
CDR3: CASSFGRGVYGYTF
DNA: TGTGCCAGCAGCTTTGGACGGGGGGTGTATGGCTACACCTTC

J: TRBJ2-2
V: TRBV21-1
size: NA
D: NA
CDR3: CASSKETAGVDTGELFF
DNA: TGTGCCAGCAGCAAAGAGACGGCGGGAGTGGACACCGGGGAGCTGTTTTTT

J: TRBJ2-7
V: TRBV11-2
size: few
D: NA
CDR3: CASSQEDGYYEQYF
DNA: TGTGCCAGCAGCCAAGAGGACGGATACTACGAGCAGTACTTC

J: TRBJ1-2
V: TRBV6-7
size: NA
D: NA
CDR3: CASSSTEEDGNYGYTF
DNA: TGTGCCAGCAGTTCCACCGAAGAGGACGGGAACTATGGCTACACCTTC

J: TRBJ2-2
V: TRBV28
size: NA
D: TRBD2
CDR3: CASRNPAGGGTGELFF
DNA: TGTGCCAGCAGGAATCCAGCGGGAGGAGGCACCGGGGAGCTGTTTTTT

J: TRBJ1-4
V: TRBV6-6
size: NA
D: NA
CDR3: CASSYSPDNEKLFF
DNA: TGTGCCAGCAGTTACTCACCAGACAATGAAAAACTGTTTTTT

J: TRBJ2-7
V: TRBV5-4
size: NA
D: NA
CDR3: CASSLGGNSYEQYF
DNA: TGTGCCAGCAGCTTGGGCGGGAACTCCTACGAGCAGTACTTC

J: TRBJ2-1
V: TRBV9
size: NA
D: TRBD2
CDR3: CASSVMGGSYNEQFF
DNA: TGTGCCAGCAGCGTGATGGGAGGGTCCTACAATGAGCAGTTCTTC

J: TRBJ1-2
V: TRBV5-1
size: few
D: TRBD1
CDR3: CASSPRQGGYGYTF
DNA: TGCGCCAGCAGCCCCAGGCAGGGGGGATATGGCTACACCTTC

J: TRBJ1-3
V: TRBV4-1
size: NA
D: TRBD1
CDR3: CASSLTTGQGHSGNTIYF
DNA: TGCGCCAGCAGTCTGACCACGGGACAGGGCCACTCTGGAAACACCATATATTTT

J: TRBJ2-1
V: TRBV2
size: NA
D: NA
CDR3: CASSPLRDNEQFF
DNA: TGTGCCAGCTCGCCTCTGAGGGACAATGAGCAGTTCTTC

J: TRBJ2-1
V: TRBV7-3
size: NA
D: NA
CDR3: CASSLTRGSRGEQFF
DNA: TGTGCCAGCAGCTTAACTCGCGGTAGTCGGGGTGAGCAGTTCTTC

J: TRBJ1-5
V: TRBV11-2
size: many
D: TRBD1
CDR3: CASSSGRQGALVSNQPQHF
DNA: TGTGCCAGCAGTTCCGGCCGACAGGGGGCTTTGGTAAGCAATCAGCCCCAGCATTTT

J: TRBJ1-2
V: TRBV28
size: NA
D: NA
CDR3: CASSLGSGGLKGYTF
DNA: TGTGCCAGCAGTTTAGGTTCTGGGGGCTTGAAAGGCTACACCTTC

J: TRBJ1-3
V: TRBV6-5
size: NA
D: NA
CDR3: CASSYPGSGNTIYF
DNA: TGTGCCAGCAGTTACCCCGGGTCTGGAAACACCATATATTTT

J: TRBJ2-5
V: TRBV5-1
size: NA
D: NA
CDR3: CASSFGQQETQYF
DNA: TGCGCCAGCAGCTTCGGACAGCAAGAGACCCAGTACTTC

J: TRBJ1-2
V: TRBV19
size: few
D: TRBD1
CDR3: CASRTGGNYGYTF
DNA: TGTGCCAGCAGGACAGGGGGCAACTATGGCTACACCTTC

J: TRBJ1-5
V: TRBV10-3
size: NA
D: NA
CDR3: CAISESTIGRAGQPQHF
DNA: TGTGCCATCAGTGAGTCGACAATCGGGCGGGCGGGACAGCCCCAGCATTTT

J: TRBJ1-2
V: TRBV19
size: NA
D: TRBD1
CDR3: CASQGQGDYGYTF
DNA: TGTGCCAGCCAGGGACAGGGGGACTATGGCTACACCTTC

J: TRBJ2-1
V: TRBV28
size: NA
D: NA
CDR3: CASSPYRAGPYNEQFF
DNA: TGTGCCAGCAGTCCCTACAGGGCGGGTCCCTACAATGAGCAGTTCTTC

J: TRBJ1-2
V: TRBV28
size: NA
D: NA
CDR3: CASSEGKNYGYTF
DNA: TGTGCCAGCAGTGAAGGGAAAAACTATGGCTACACCTTC

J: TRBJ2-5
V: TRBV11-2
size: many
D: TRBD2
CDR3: CASSFRSGGPETQYF
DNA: TGTGCCAGCAGCTTCAGGTCGGGAGGGCCTGAGACCCAGTACTTC

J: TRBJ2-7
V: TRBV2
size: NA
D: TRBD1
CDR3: CASSDLGTGLGYEQYF
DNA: TGTGCCAGCAGCGACCTCGGGACAGGGCTCGGTTACGAGCAGTACTTC

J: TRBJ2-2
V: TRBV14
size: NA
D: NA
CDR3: CASSQDAYVTGELFF
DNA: TGTGCCAGCAGCCAAGATGCATATGTCACCGGGGAGCTGTTTTTT

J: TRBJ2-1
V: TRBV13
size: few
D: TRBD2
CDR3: CASSFSVSAGGPEQFF
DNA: TGTGCCAGCAGCTTTTCGGTCAGCGCGGGAGGGCCGGAGCAGTTCTTC

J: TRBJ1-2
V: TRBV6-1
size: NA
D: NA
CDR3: CAISENGGGGHGYTF
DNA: TGTGCCATCAGTGAGAATGGCGGGGGGGGGCATGGCTACACCTTC

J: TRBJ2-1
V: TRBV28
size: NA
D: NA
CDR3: CASTEYNEQFF
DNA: TGTGCCAGCACCGAATACAATGAGCAGTTCTTC

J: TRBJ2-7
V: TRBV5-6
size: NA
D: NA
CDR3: CASSLTRRTLPSYEQYF
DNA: TGTGCCAGCAGCTTGACTCGGCGGACACTCCCCTCCTACGAGCAGTACTTC

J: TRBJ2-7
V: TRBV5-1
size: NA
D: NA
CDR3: CASSLITGPYEQYF
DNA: TGCGCCAGCAGCTTAATAACAGGGCCCTACGAGCAGTACTTC

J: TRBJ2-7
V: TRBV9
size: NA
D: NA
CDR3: CASSATGTWEWNEQYF
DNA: TGTGCCAGCAGCGCCACCGGGACATGGGAATGGAACGAGCAGTACTTC

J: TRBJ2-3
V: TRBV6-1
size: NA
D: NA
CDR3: CASLTLTEDTQYF
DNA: TGTGCCAGCTTAACCCTCACGGAAGATACGCAGTATTTT

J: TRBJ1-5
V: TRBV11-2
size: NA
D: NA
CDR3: CASSLDRVGNQPQHF
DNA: TGTGCCAGCAGCTTAGATCGCGTTGGCAATCAGCCCCAGCATTTT

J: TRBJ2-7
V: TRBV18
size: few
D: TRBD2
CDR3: CASSPPPGRAPYEQYF
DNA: TGTGCCAGCTCACCCCCGCCAGGGAGGGCCCCCTACGAGCAGTACTTC

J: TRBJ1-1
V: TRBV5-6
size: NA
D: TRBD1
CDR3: CASSLPGGAEAFF
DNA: TGTGCCAGCAGCTTACCAGGGGGGGCTGAAGCTTTCTTT

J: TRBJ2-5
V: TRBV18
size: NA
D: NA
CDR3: CASSPPGETQYF
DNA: TGTGCCAGCTCACCCCCAGGGGAGACCCAGTACTTC

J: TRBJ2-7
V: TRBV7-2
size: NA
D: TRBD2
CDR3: CASSPRLAGGSGYEQYF
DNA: TGTGCCAGCAGCCCCCGACTAGCGGGAGGCAGTGGCTACGAGCAGTACTTC

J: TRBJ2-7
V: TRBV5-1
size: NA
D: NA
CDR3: CASSGAGLASSEQYF
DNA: TGCGCCAGCAGCGGGGCGGGACTCGCAAGCAGCGAGCAGTACTTC

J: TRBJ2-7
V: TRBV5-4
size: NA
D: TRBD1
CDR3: CASSLAGTGAYEQYF
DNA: TGTGCCAGCAGCTTGGCCGGGACAGGGGCCTACGAGCAGTACTTC

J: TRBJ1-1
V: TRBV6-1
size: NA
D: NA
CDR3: CASSEGLGRGAFF
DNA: TGTGCCAGCAGTGAGGGTCTGGGCCGCGGGGCTTTCTTT

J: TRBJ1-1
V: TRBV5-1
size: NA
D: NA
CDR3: CASSPVGAGNTEAFF
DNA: TGCGCCAGCAGCCCGGTGGGGGCTGGGAACACTGAAGCTTTCTTT

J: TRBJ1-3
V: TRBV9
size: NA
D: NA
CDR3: CASSPPPGISRNTIYF
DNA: TGTGCCAGCAGCCCTCCCCCCGGCATATCCCGAAACACCATATATTTT

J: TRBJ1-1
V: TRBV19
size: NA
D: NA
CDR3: CASSNRVFPLNTEAFF
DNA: TGTGCCAGTAGTAACAGGGTGTTCCCATTGAACACTGAAGCTTTCTTT

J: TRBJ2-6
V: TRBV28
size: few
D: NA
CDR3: CASSLTGRYSGANVLTF
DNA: TGTGCCAGCAGTCTGACAGGGAGGTATTCTGGGGCCAACGTCCTGACTTTC

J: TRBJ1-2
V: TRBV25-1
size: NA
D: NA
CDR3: CASSSTGYGYTF
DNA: TGTGCCAGCAGTTCCACCGGGTATGGCTACACCTTC